Shown below are 29 T cell receptor beta chains from a single sample sequenced in a study of blood T cell repertoires in COVID-19. Measured with immunoSEQ multiplex PCR; TCRdb has only the in-frame clones, and not every one. Among a few hundred thousand clones, 80% were seen once, and the ten largest hold about 7.2%. The sequencing sample was made of peripheral blood. The source of these receptors is a woman in her seventies with acute or convalescent COVID-19.

This chain connects TRBV18 to TRBJ2-3, with D possibly TRBD2 on 6 matching bases. Trimming stripped 1 base from V and 8 bases from J, with 16 bases between. The CDR3 loop spans 15 amino acids. Germline CDR1 reads KGHSH; CDR2 reads LQKENI. CDR3: CASSPLAARMGTQYF. The CDR3 DNA reads as TGTGCCAGCTCACCACTAGCGGCCAGAATGGGTACGCAGTATTTT.

This clone was detected once. This chain links TRBV3-1 (or the pseudogene TRBV3-2) with TRBJ1-2; D gene ambiguous. The CDR3 length is 12 residues. The ends were cut back, 4 bases at V and 6 bases at J, with 9 bases in the middle. Germline values: CDR1 LGHDT, CDR2 YNNKEL (reference sequence). The CDR3 DNA reads TGTGCCAGCAGCCGAGGACTCAATGGCTACACCTTC. This encodes CASSRGLNGYTF.

The chain recombines TRBV14 with TRBJ2-3; tentatively, D is TRBD2 (5 bases). CDR3 length equals 15 residues. Trimming took off 1 base at V and 3 bases at J, with 11 bases between the two ends. Germline-derived CDR1 and CDR2 are SGHDN and FVKESK. The CDR3, as DNA: TGTGCCAGCAGCCAAGCGGGGTACTCGACAGATACGCAGTATTTT. The encoded protein is CASSQAGYSTDTQYF.

This clone was observed once. V is TRBV9 and J is TRBJ2-1; 11 nucleotides line up with TRBD2. There are 16 residues in the CDR3. The V gene end was trimmed by 0 bases and the J gene end by 3 bases; junction bases not matched to a gene: 2. From germline, CDR1 is SGDLS and CDR2 YYNGEE. This chain's CDR3 is CASSVVGTSGYNEQFF. The CDR3 bases are TGTGCCAGCAGCGTAGTAGGGACTAGCGGCTACAATGAGCAGTTCTTC. Drawing the rest from reference TRBV9 and TRBJ2-1, the complete variable domain is DSGVTQTPKHLITATGQRVTLRCSPRSGDLSVYWYQQSLDQGLQFLIQYYNGEERAKGNILERFSAQQFPDLHSELNLSSLELGDSALYFCASSVVGTSGYNEQFFGPGTRLTVL.

The CDR3 sequence is CASSLKQRTQYF. The CDR3 DNA is TGTGCCAGCAGCTTAAAGCAGCGGACCCAGTACTTC. This rearrangement joins TRBV7-2 to TRBJ2-5; D remains unclear. Between the trimmed V and J ends, which lost 2 bases and 7 bases, there was a span of 8 bases. CDR1 is SGHTA, CDR2 FQGNSA, per germline. This CDR3 comprises 12 residues.

V and J are TRBV6-5 and TRBJ2-7, with D perhaps TRBD1 (6 bases). V lost 4 bases and J 5 bases, leaving 18 bases between the germline ends. The germline CDR1 and CDR2 sequences are MNHEY and SVGAGI. This CDR3 spans 15 amino acids. CDR3 sequence: CASSLGLGQGNEQYF. In DNA, the CDR3 is TGTGCCAGCAGTTTGGGCCTCGGGCAGGGGAACGAGCAGTACTTC.

CDR3 in amino acids: CASSKQGGGTEAFF. Here the CDR3 DNA reads TGCGCCAGCAGTAAACAGGGAGGGGGCACTGAAGCTTTCTTT. The V call is TRBV10-1, the J call TRBJ1-1; D might be TRBD1 (6 bases). Germline assignment: CDR1 WNHNN and CDR2 SYGVQD (reference sequence). V lost 5 bases and J lost 4, with 14 bases in between. There are 14 residues in the CDR3.

J is TRBJ2-2 and V is TRBV10-1; 7 bases agree with TRBD1. The V segment lost 2 bases and the J segment 3 bases; nucleotides outside the gene matches: 3. Germline V lookup: CDR1 WNHNN, CDR2 SYGVQD (reference sequence). There are 15 residues in the CDR3. Here the CDR3 reads CASSEGTVYTGELFF. CDR3 nucleotides: TGCGCCAGCAGTGAGGGGACAGTGTACACCGGGGAGCTGTTTTTT.

The rearrangement joins TRBV13 to TRBJ2-4; no clear D gene. CDR3 length: 16 amino acids. Trimming took off 4 bases at V and 0 bases at J, with 13 bases between the two ends. Germline lookup yields CDR1 PRHDT and CDR2 FYEKMQ (reference sequence). DNA for the CDR3: TGTGCCAGCAGCTCGCCTCCCCGACTAGCCAAAAACATTCAGTACTTC. This gives the protein CASSSPPRLAKNIQYF. Complete variable domain (other parts from reference TRBV13 and TRBJ2-4): AAGVIQSPRHLIKEKRETATLKCYPIPRHDTVYWYQQGPGQDPQFLISFYEKMQSDKGSIPDRFSAQQFSDYHSELNMSSLELGDSALYFCASSSPPRLAKNIQYFGAGTRLSVL.

This clone appeared once. The chain recombines TRBV29-1 with TRBJ1-1; weak D call: TRBD1 (5 bases). The CDR3 loop spans 14 amino acids. V was pared by 4 bases and J by 4 bases, with 16 bases between. CDR1 is SQVTM and CDR2 is ANQGSEA in the germline V gene. The CDR3, as DNA: TGCAGCGTTGCGGGGGGTGGTATTGTCACTGAAGCTTTCTTT. It encodes CSVAGGGIVTEAFF.

Of note for this clone: Other DNA variants within this sample encode the same CDR3. This rearrangement joins TRBV5-1 to TRBJ2-5; D remains ambiguous. Germline V gene lookup returns CDR1 SGHRS and CDR2 YFSETQ. Trimming shortened V by 4 bases and J by 2 bases, and 6 bases separated the two germline ends. The CDR3 totals 12 residues. The CDR3 sequence is CASSEQQETQYF. CDR3 DNA: TGCGCCAGCAGCGAGCAACAAGAGACCCAGTACTTC.

This clone was seen only once. The CDR3 loop is CATSDLTSGGSTGELFF. The CDR3 region has the DNA TGTGCCACCAGTGATCTTACTAGCGGGGGATCCACCGGGGAGCTGTTTTTT. V is TRBV24-1 and J is TRBJ2-2; 11 bases map to TRBD2. The J segment lost 4 bases and the V segment lost 3 bases, leaving 6 bases of the junction unmatched. This CDR3 contains 17 residues. The V gene's germline CDR1 is KGHDR and CDR2 SFDVKD.

There are a few counts of this clone. DNA of the CDR3: TGCGCCAGCAACCAGGGTGGGAACACCATATATTTT. It translates to CASNQGGNTIYF. The chain uses TRBV10-2 and TRBJ1-3; a weak D match, TRBD1 (5 bases). Per germline, CDR1 WSHSY and CDR2 SAAADI. Trimming removed 7 bases at V and 7 bases at J, with 11 bases between. The CDR3 sequence is 12 residues long.

The CDR3 sequence: CASSGGTGHNEQFF. CDR3 DNA: TGCGCCAGCAGTGGGGGGACAGGGCACAATGAGCAGTTCTTC. V usage is TRBV10-2 and J usage is TRBJ2-1, with 9 bases matching TRBD1. CDR1 and CDR2 from the germline V gene are WSHSY and SAAADI. CDR3 length: 14 amino acids. The junction had 3 bases not matched to a gene; V was cut back by 4 bases and J by 5 bases.

The V gene is TRBV19, the J gene TRBJ1-6; 7 nucleotides agree with TRBD1. Germline V CDR1 and CDR2: LNHDA, SQIVND (reference sequence). V shed 5 bases, J shed 6 bases, and the junction held 7 bases outside the gene matches. The CDR3 length is 15 residues. In nucleotides, the CDR3 is TGTGCCAGTAGTGCCCCGGGACAGCTTAATTCACCCCTCCACTTT. It codes for CASSAPGQLNSPLHF.

The CDR3 nucleotides read TGTGCCAGTAGTCCCGAGGGCACCTCGGTAACTTATGGCTACACCTTC. It encodes CASSPEGTSVTYGYTF. The rearrangement uses TRBV19 and TRBJ1-2; no clear D gene. The CDR3 spans 16 residues. Germline CDR1 is LNHDA and CDR2 is SQIVND (reference sequence). V lost 5 bases and J 5 bases, leaving 21 bases between the germline ends.

The V call is TRBV6-6, the J call TRBJ1-5, with 7 positions matching TRBD1. This CDR3 spans 15 amino acids. Trimming took 2 bases from V and 5 from J; bases not matched to a gene: 6. Per the germline V gene, CDR1 is MNHNY and CDR2 is SVGAGI (reference sequence). The CDR3 region has the DNA TGTGCCAGCAGTTACGAAGGGACAGCCTATCAGCCCCAGCATTTT. Translating gives CASSYEGTAYQPQHF.

The V call is TRBV5-1, the J call TRBJ1-2; no clear D. The V end was cut by 0 bases, the J end by 8 bases, with 11 bases between. Germline V lookup: CDR1 SGHRS, CDR2 YFSETQ. This CDR3 is built from 13 residues. CDR3 sequence reads: CASSLGSLQGYTF. CDR3 DNA sequence: TGCGCCAGCAGCTTGGGTTCCCTACAGGGCTACACCTTC.

J is TRBJ2-7 and V is TRBV6-5, with 7 bases matching TRBD2. The germline V gene has CDR1 MNHEY and CDR2 SVGAGI. V lost 8 bases, J lost 6 bases, and 7 bases stayed unmatched. The CDR3 runs to 12 residues. The CDR3 is CASGLTGGEQYF. The CDR3 nucleotides are TGTGCCAGCGGGCTGACGGGGGGCGAGCAGTACTTC.

The rearrangement uses TRBV3-1 (or the pseudogene TRBV3-2) and TRBJ2-5; 7 nucleotides align to TRBD2. Trimming removed 4 bases from V and 5 bases from J; junction bases left unmatched: 10. Germline V lookup: CDR1 LGHDT, CDR2 YNNKEL (reference sequence). The CDR3 runs to 15 residues. The DNA of the CDR3 is TGTGCCAGCAGCCCGTTTGCGGGGGTCGGGGAGACCCAGTACTTC. Translating it yields CASSPFAGVGETQYF.

The V and J genes are TRBV28 and TRBJ1-1; TRBD1 is a possible D gene (6 bases). Germline V gene sequence: CDR1 MDHEN, CDR2 SYDVKM. The CDR3 has 13 amino acids. V was pared by 6 bases and J by 7 bases, with 15 bases between. CDR3: CASRDPQGIEAFF. In nucleotides, the CDR3 is TGTGCCAGCAGAGACCCACAGGGAATTGAAGCTTTCTTT.

The chain joins TRBV19 to TRBJ2-7; 10 bases match TRBD2. CDR3 length: 14 amino acids. Germline trimming cut 9 bases from V and 0 bases from J; bases unmatched to any gene: 5. Per germline, CDR1 LNHDA and CDR2 SQIVND (reference sequence). The CDR3 loop reads CARPSGGVSYEQYF. The CDR3 DNA reads as TGTGCCAGACCCAGCGGGGGGGTCTCCTACGAGCAGTACTTC.

The genes are TRBV11-2 and TRBJ2-2; D possibly corresponds to TRBD1 (7 bases). The CDR3 has 15 amino acids. Trimming removed 2 bases at V and 4 bases at J, with 11 bases between. In germline, CDR1 is SGHAT, CDR2 FQNNGV. Here the CDR3 reads CASSLSQGGTGELFF. CDR3 nucleotides: TGTGCCAGCAGCTTATCCCAGGGGGGCACCGGGGAGCTGTTTTTT.

The chain employs TRBV24-1 and TRBJ2-1; a weak D match, TRBD2 (6 bases). Trimming left V 3 bases short and J 0 bases short, with 8 bases between. This CDR3 is built from 15 residues. CDR1 is KGHDR, CDR2 SFDVKD, per germline. The CDR3 region has the DNA TGTGCCACCAGTGATACCGGGGGCTCCTACAATGAGCAGTTCTTC. Translated: CATSDTGGSYNEQFF.

The J gene is TRBJ1-2, the V gene TRBV30, with D possibly matching TRBD1 (6 bases). The V and J ends lost 4 bases and 2 bases respectively, with 20 bases between them. The CDR3 contains 16 residues. CDR1 and CDR2 from the germline V gene are GTSNPN and SVGIG (reference sequence). CDR3 amino acids: CAWKISSGHLNYGYTF. CDR3 DNA: TGTGCCTGGAAAATATCCTCGGGACACTTAAACTATGGCTACACCTTC.

This chain uses TRBV5-1 with TRBJ2-7, with 11 bases matching TRBD1. The CDR3 has 15 amino acids. J gave up 3 bases and V 0 bases, and 2 bases lay outside the gene matches. Germline V lookup: CDR1 SGHRS, CDR2 YFSETQ. The CDR3 loop is CASSLEGTGGYEQYF. The CDR3 nucleotides read TGCGCCAGCAGCTTGGAAGGGACAGGGGGCTACGAGCAGTACTTC.

CDR3: CASSYLRTGLSETQYF. In DNA form, the CDR3 reads TGTGCCAGCAGTTACCTCCGGACAGGGTTGTCAGAGACCCAGTACTTC. The V and J genes are TRBV6-2 or TRBV6-3 and TRBJ2-5; 8 bases line up with TRBD1. J gave up 4 bases and V 2 bases, and 9 bases lay outside the gene matches. Germline CDR1 reads MNHEY; CDR2 reads SVGEGT. This CDR3 region has 16 residues.

This chain connects TRBV3-1 (or the pseudogene TRBV3-2) to TRBJ1-3; 7 positions match TRBD1. V shed 3 bases, J shed 6 bases, and the junction held 5 bases outside the gene matches. CDR1 is LGHDT, CDR2 YNNKEL, per germline (reference sequence). The CDR3 is made up of 14 amino acids. This CDR3 is CASSHRDSENTIYF. CDR3 nucleotide sequence: TGTGCCAGCAGCCACCGGGACAGTGAAAACACCATATATTTT.

The chain combines TRBV3-1 (or the pseudogene TRBV3-2) with TRBJ1-3, with D uncertain. With 1 base removed from V and 16 bases from J, the gap between germline ends came to 11 bases. Germline V lookup: CDR1 LGHDT, CDR2 YNNKEL (reference sequence). This CDR3 has 11 residues. The DNA for the CDR3 is TGTGCCAGCAGCCAAGGCCCGAATGCGTATTTT. This sequence encodes CASSQGPNAYF.